One sample yielded the 30 T cell receptor beta chains listed below, sequenced in a study of cytomegalovirus exposure and HLA in healthy donors. Researchers ran the PCR with 60 Vbeta and 13 Jbeta primers. Here immunoSEQ multiplex PCR was the method, and the copy in TCRdb shows in-frame clones only, minus some. The repertoire consists of 85,000 to 120,000 clones, with roughly 74% occurring once and the leading ten covering about 2.3%. The sample was PBMCs. The receptors here all came from a man aged 35 to 55 in good health and CMV-seronegative.

The chain uses TRBV5-1 and TRBJ2-5; TRBD2 agrees at 9 bases. Germline V CDR1 and CDR2: SGHRS, YFSETQ. Trimming at V came to 8 bases and at J to 5 bases, leaving 13 bases not matched to a gene. This CDR3 region has 15 residues. DNA for the CDR3: TGCGCCAGTGACTGGCGGGGGGGAGCCGGCGAGACCCAGTACTTC. Translation: CASDWRGGAGETQYF.

The chain has TRBV5-8 and TRBJ1-1, with TRBD1 matching 8 bases. Trimming at V came to 0 bases and at J to 0 bases, leaving 7 bases not matched to a gene. Germline assignment: CDR1 SGHTS and CDR2 YDEGEE. This CDR3 contains 17 residues. The chain's CDR3 is CASSLAGQGAMNTEAFF. The DNA for the CDR3 is TGTGCCAGCAGCTTGGCCGGACAGGGCGCAATGAACACTGAAGCTTTCTTT.

This chain links TRBV2 with TRBJ2-7; the match to TRBD1 covers 8 bases. The CDR3 has 14 amino acids. The trim removed 10 bases at V and 6 bases at J, leaving 14 bases unmatched. Germline assignment: CDR1 SNHLY and CDR2 FYNNEI. This CDR3 reads CATAPGTGYSEQYF. As DNA, the CDR3 is TGTGCCACCGCACCTGGGACAGGATATTCCGAGCAGTACTTC.

This clone was counted once. J is TRBJ1-6 and V is TRBV6-1, with a tentative D call TRBD1 (5 bases). The CDR3 covers 15 residues. Germline V gene lookup returns CDR1 MNHNS and CDR2 SASEGT. Trimming pared 6 bases from V and 10 bases from J, leaving 19 bases between. For the CDR3, the DNA is TGTGCCAGCAGCTCCAGGGCCCCGAGCGACTCACCCCTCCACTTT. Translating gives CASSSRAPSDSPLHF.

V usage is TRBV15 and J usage is TRBJ2-2; D is uncertain. CDR3 length equals 16 residues. Trimming stripped 7 bases from V and 1 base from J, with 16 bases between. Germline values: CDR1 LNHNV, CDR2 YYDKDF (reference sequence). The CDR3 reads CATTPRRTMNTGELFF. In DNA, the CDR3 is TGTGCCACCACCCCGAGGAGAACTATGAACACCGGGGAGCTGTTTTTT.

This clone was counted between two and nine times. The rearrangement uses TRBV19 and TRBJ2-3; tentative D call: TRBD2 (6 bases). V gave up 8 bases and J gave up 1 base, with 13 bases separating them. The CDR3 extends over 14 amino acids. CDR1 and CDR2 (germline): LNHDA, SQIVND (reference sequence). The CDR3 protein is CASGGDFGTDTQYF. In DNA form, the CDR3 reads TGTGCCAGTGGCGGGGACTTCGGCACAGATACGCAGTATTTT.

The V gene is TRBV18, the J gene TRBJ1-2; TRBD1 matches 8 bases. CDR1 and CDR2 (germline): KGHSH, LQKENI. J gave up 0 bases and V 2 bases, and 2 bases lay outside the gene matches. The length of the CDR3 is 15 residues. The CDR3 spells CASSPAGGSNYGYTF. DNA of the CDR3: TGTGCCAGCTCACCAGCAGGGGGCTCTAACTATGGCTACACCTTC.

This rearrangement joins TRBV9 to TRBJ1-1, with 8 bases identical to TRBD1. After removal of 3 bases from V and 5 bases from J, the junction contained 9 bases not matched to a gene. Germline assignment: CDR1 SGDLS and CDR2 YYNGEE. The CDR3 runs to 15 residues. The CDR3 loop reads CASSAPQGGRTEAFF. CDR3 bases: TGTGCCAGCAGCGCACCACAGGGGGGAAGGACTGAAGCTTTCTTT.

The chain is built from TRBV5-1 and TRBJ1-3; D is perhaps TRBD1 (6 bases). The length of the CDR3 is 14 residues. Trimming stripped 5 bases from V and 4 bases from J, with 13 bases between. Per the germline V gene, CDR1 is SGHRS and CDR2 is YFSETQ. This chain's CDR3 is CASRIAGAGNTIYF. Here the CDR3 DNA reads TGCGCCAGCAGAATCGCAGGGGCCGGAAACACCATATATTTT.

The CDR3 DNA reads TGTGCCAGCAGCTTAGGAACTAGCGGGGATAACAATGAGCAGTTCTTC. This gives the protein CASSLGTSGDNNEQFF. This rearrangement joins TRBV11-3 to TRBJ2-1, with 10 bases matching TRBD2. The V segment lost 1 base and the J segment 5 bases; nucleotides outside the gene matches: 5. Germline V gene data show CDR1 as SGHNT and CDR2 as YENEEA. CDR3 size: 16 residues. Complete variable domain (other parts from reference TRBV11-3 and TRBJ2-1): EAGVVQSPRYKIIEKKQPVAFWCNPISGHNTLYWYLQNLGQGPELLIRYENEEAVDDSQLPKDRFSAERLKGVDSTLKIQPAELGDSAVYLCASSLGTSGDNNEQFFGPGTRLTVL.

This chain joins TRBV6-5 and TRBJ2-7, with 7 bases aligning to TRBD1. In germline, CDR1 is MNHEY, CDR2 SVGAGI. The CDR3 totals 14 residues. V dropped 6 bases and J dropped 2; count of bases not matched to a gene: 7. The CDR3 region is CASRGDRVPYEQYF. Here the CDR3 DNA reads TGTGCCAGCAGGGGAGACAGGGTCCCCTACGAGCAGTACTTC.

V and J are TRBV5-6 and TRBJ1-4; D not certain. The germline gives CDR1 SGHDT, CDR2 YYEEEE. This CDR3 is 15 amino acids long. Trimming removed 6 bases at V and 2 bases at J, with 14 bases between. Here the CDR3 DNA reads TGTGCCAGCACCAAGAGAGGGTCCACTAATGAAAAACTGTTTTTT. Amino acids: CASTKRGSTNEKLFF. The whole variable domain, remainder taken from reference TRBV5-6 and TRBJ1-4, is DAGVTQSPTHLIKTRGQQVTLRCSPKSGHDTVSWYQQALGQGPQFIFQYYEEEERQRGNFPDRFSGHQFPNYSSELNVNALLLGDSALYLCASTKRGSTNEKLFFGSGTQLSVL.

The V call is TRBV18, the J call TRBJ2-6; 9 bases align to TRBD1. J gave up 4 bases and V 6 bases, and 13 bases lay outside the gene matches. The CDR3 length is 18 residues. Germline CDR1 is KGHSH and CDR2 is LQKENI. The chain's CDR3 is CASSLQRTGESGANVLTF. Here the CDR3 DNA reads TGTGCCAGCTCCCTCCAGCGGACAGGGGAGTCGGGGGCCAACGTCCTGACTTTC. The full variable domain, completed using reference TRBV18 and TRBJ2-6, is NAGVMQNPRHLVRRRGQEARLRCSPMKGHSHVYWYRQLPEEGLKFMVYLQKENIIDESGMPKERFSAEFPKEGPSILRIQQVVRGDSAAYFCASSLQRTGESGANVLTFGAGSRLTVL.

This chain joins TRBV5-6 and TRBJ1-4; no clear D gene. In germline, CDR1 is SGHDT, CDR2 YYEEEE. V gave up 0 bases and J gave up 3 bases, with 15 bases separating them. The CDR3 contains 17 residues. As DNA, the CDR3 is TGTGCCAGCAGCTTGGAGGGCAGCAGGAGGGCTAATGAAAAACTGTTTTTT. Encoded protein: CASSLEGSRRANEKLFF.

The chain recombines TRBV7-9 with TRBJ1-3, with TRBD1 matching over 9 bases. The V and J ends lost 5 bases and 5 bases, in that order; junction bases with no gene match: 10. CDR1 is SEHNR, CDR2 FQNEAQ, per germline (reference sequence). CDR3 length equals 16 residues. This chain's CDR3 is CASSPHAQGARNTIYF. Written as DNA, the CDR3 is TGTGCCAGCAGCCCGCATGCACAGGGGGCGCGAAACACCATATATTTT.

The rearrangement joins TRBV4-1 to TRBJ2-5; 7 bases agree with TRBD2. CDR1 MGHRA and CDR2 YSYEKL come from the germline V gene. The CDR3 has 16 residues. J was trimmed by 7 bases and V by 0 bases; bases with no gene match: 11. CDR3 coding DNA: TGCGCCAGCAGCCAAGACGTCCTCGGACTAGTCGGGACCCAGTACTTC. Protein: CASSQDVLGLVGTQYF.

This sequence joins TRBV6-1 and TRBJ1-2, with D possibly TRBD1 on 6 matching bases. The CDR3 is 13 amino acids. In germline, CDR1 is MNHNS, CDR2 SASEGT. The V end lost 3 bases, the J end lost 7 bases, and 12 bases lay between the germline ends. CDR3 sequence reads: CASSDVPGVGYTF. CDR3 in DNA: TGTGCCAGCAGTGATGTCCCAGGGGTTGGCTACACCTTC.

This chain joins TRBV10-2 and TRBJ1-1; maybe TRBD1 (5 bases). The V end lost 2 bases, the J end lost 1 base, and 14 bases lay between the germline ends. Germline assignment: CDR1 WSHSY and CDR2 SAAADI. CDR3 length equals 16 residues. CDR3 region: CASSEQGLMGNTEAFF. The DNA of the CDR3 is TGCGCCAGCAGTGAGCAGGGTTTAATGGGGAACACTGAAGCTTTCTTT.

This clone was found a few times. The chain has TRBV13 and TRBJ1-6; possibly TRBD1 for D (6 bases). Germline V gene lookup returns CDR1 PRHDT and CDR2 FYEKMQ (reference sequence). The CDR3 sequence is 16 residues long. V lost 3 bases to trimming and J lost 7 bases, with 16 bases between them. CDR3 in DNA: TGTGCCAGCAGCTTCCAGGGGCTGCTAGAAAATTCACCCCTCCACTTT. This sequence encodes CASSFQGLLENSPLHF.

V is TRBV7-6 and J is TRBJ2-3, with 8 bases lining up with TRBD2. CDR1 is SGHVS, CDR2 FNYEAQ, per germline. The CDR3 contains 16 residues. V dropped 5 bases and J dropped 2; count of bases not matched to a gene: 9. The CDR3 spells CASSHLWRGDTDTQYF. The CDR3 coding sequence is TGTGCCAGCAGCCACCTCTGGCGGGGGGACACAGATACGCAGTATTTT.

This clone was seen a few times. CDR3 nucleotide sequence: TGTGCCAGCAGTTACGAGCCGAGCTCCTACGAGCAGTACTTC. This encodes CASSYEPSSYEQYF. J is TRBJ2-7 and V is TRBV6-5; D is uncertain. CDR3 length equals 14 residues. V was clipped by 2 bases and J by 0 bases, with 8 bases between them. Germline V lookup: CDR1 MNHEY, CDR2 SVGAGI.

The chain joins TRBV5-1 to TRBJ2-3, with 8 bases fitting TRBD2. The junction had 5 bases not matched to a gene; V was cut back by 1 base and J by 4 bases. Germline values: CDR1 SGHRS, CDR2 YFSETQ. The CDR3 has 15 residues. CDR3 sequence: CASSLNSGVADTQYF. DNA of the CDR3: TGCGCCAGCAGCTTGAATAGCGGGGTTGCAGATACGCAGTATTTT.

This chain uses TRBV6-1 with TRBJ1-1, with D possibly being TRBD1 (5 bases). The V gene's germline CDR1 is MNHNS and CDR2 SASEGT. Trimming took off 8 bases at V and 0 bases at J, with 13 bases between the two ends. CDR3 size: 14 residues. The CDR3 DNA is TGTGCCAGCCGAAGGAGGGGCATGAACACTGAAGCTTTCTTT. Translation gives CASRRRGMNTEAFF.

The chain uses TRBV4-1 and TRBJ1-4; possibly TRBD1 for D (5 bases). Germline V gene sequence: CDR1 MGHRA, CDR2 YSYEKL. This CDR3 has 17 residues. V lost 0 bases, J lost 3 bases, and 14 bases lay in between. CDR3 loop: CASSQEGLGAANEKLFF. As DNA, the CDR3 is TGCGCCAGCAGCCAAGAGGGGCTAGGGGCGGCTAATGAAAAACTGTTTTTT.

This chain links TRBV29-1 with TRBJ2-3; 9 bases map to TRBD1. The CDR3 has 15 residues. Germline V gene sequence: CDR1 SQVTM, CDR2 ANQGSEA. The V and J ends lost 3 bases and 4 bases, in that order; junction bases with no gene match: 8. The CDR3 is CSVDSGTGSPDTQYF. CDR3 bases: TGCAGCGTTGATAGTGGGACAGGGAGCCCAGATACGCAGTATTTT.

The chain couples TRBV20-1 to TRBJ2-3; D remains ambiguous. The V and J ends lost 6 bases and 3 bases respectively, with 7 bases between them. The germline gives CDR1 DFQATT, CDR2 SNEGSKA (reference sequence). CDR3 size: 11 residues. CDR3 sequence: CSALYTDTQYF. DNA for the CDR3: TGCAGTGCCCTATATACAGATACGCAGTATTTT.

This clone was seen a handful of times. The gene calls are TRBV2 and TRBJ2-7; weak D call: TRBD1 (6 bases). V was pared by 6 bases and J by 2 bases, with 11 bases between. The length of the CDR3 is 13 residues. The germline V gene has CDR1 SNHLY and CDR2 FYNNEI. CDR3 sequence (DNA): TGTGCCAGCAGGCGCGGACAGACCTACGAGCAGTACTTC. Translation: CASRRGQTYEQYF.

The V gene is TRBV19, the J gene TRBJ1-1; D gene ambiguous. The CDR3 has 14 amino acids. V lost 4 bases and J 5 bases, leaving 14 bases between the germline ends. Per germline, CDR1 LNHDA and CDR2 SQIVND (reference sequence). The CDR3 region has the DNA TGTGCCAGTAGTAGGGCTTCCGTTGGGACTGAAGCTTTCTTT. Protein: CASSRASVGTEAFF.

The rearrangement uses TRBV19 and TRBJ1-4, with a tentative D call TRBD1 (5 bases). The CDR3 is 15 amino acids. CDR1 LNHDA and CDR2 SQIVND come from the germline V gene (reference sequence). V was shortened by 7 bases and J by 0 bases, with 12 bases between the two germline ends. The CDR3 is CASKGQPATNEKLFF. The CDR3 region has the DNA TGTGCCAGTAAGGGGCAACCCGCAACTAATGAAAAACTGTTTTTT.

As DNA, the CDR3 is TGCGCCAGCAGGTTCGGGACTAGCGGGGTTGCGTTCTTC. Protein product: CASRFGTSGVAFF. This sequence joins TRBV5-1 and TRBJ2-1; 13 nucleotides line up with TRBD2. Looked up from germline, CDR1 is SGHRS and CDR2 is YFSETQ. V lost 5 bases and J lost 15; bases outside the gene matches: 8. The CDR3 is 13 amino acids.